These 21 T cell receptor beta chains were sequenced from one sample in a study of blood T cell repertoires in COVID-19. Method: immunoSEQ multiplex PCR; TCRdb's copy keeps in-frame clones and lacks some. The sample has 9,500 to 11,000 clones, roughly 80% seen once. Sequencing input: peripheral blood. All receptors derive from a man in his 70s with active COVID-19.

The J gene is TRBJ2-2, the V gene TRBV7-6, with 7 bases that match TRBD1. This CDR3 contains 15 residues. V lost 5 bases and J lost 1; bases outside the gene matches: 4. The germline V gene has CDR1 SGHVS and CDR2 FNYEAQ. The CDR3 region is CASSLRTGNTGELFF. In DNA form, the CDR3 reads TGTGCCAGCAGCCTGAGGACAGGGAACACCGGGGAGCTGTTTTTT.

The CDR3 sequence is CASSFDRDQNIQYF. CDR3 DNA sequence: TGTGCCAGCAGTTTCGACAGGGACCAAAACATTCAGTACTTC. The chain joins TRBV28 to TRBJ2-4; 7 bases map to TRBD1. This CDR3 is built from 14 residues. V shed 3 bases and J 5 bases; nucleotides not matched to a gene: 4. The germline V gene encodes CDR1 MDHEN and CDR2 SYDVKM.

CDR3 DNA: TGTGCCAGCAGCCAAGGGGCAGCAAATGAGCAGTTCTTC. It is translated as CASSQGAANEQFF. The rearrangement joins TRBV14 to TRBJ2-1; D is unresolved. The CDR3 is made up of 13 amino acids. Germline loops: CDR1 SGHDN, CDR2 FVKESK. Deletions cut 1 base from V and 7 bases from J, with 8 bases between.

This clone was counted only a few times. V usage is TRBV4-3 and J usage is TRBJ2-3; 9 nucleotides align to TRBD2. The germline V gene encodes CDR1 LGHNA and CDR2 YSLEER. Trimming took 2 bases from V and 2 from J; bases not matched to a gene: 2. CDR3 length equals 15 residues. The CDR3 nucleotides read TGCGCCAGCAGCCAACTAGCGGGGTACACAGATACGCAGTATTTT. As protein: CASSQLAGYTDTQYF.

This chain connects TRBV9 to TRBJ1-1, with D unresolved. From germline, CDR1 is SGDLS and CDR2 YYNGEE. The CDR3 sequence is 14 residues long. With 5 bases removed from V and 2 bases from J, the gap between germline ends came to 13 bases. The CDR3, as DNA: TGTGCCAGCAGTCGGCTAGGCGGTAACACTGAAGCTTTCTTT. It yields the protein CASSRLGGNTEAFF. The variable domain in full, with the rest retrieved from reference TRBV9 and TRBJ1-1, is DSGVTQTPKHLITATGQRVTLRCSPRSGDLSVYWYQQSLDQGLQFLIQYYNGEERAKGNILERFSAQQFPDLHSELNLSSLELGDSALYFCASSRLGGNTEAFFGQGTRLTVV.

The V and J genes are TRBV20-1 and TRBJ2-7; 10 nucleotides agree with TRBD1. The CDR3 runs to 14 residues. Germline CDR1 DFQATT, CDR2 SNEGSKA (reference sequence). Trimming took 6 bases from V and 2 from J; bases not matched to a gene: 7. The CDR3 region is CSASRDRGTYEQYF. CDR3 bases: TGCAGTGCAAGTCGGGACAGGGGAACCTACGAGCAGTACTTC.

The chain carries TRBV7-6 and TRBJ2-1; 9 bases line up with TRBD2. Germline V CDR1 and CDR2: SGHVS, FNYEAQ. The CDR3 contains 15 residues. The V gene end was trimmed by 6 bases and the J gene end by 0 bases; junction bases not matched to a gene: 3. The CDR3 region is CASRLTSGSYNEQFF. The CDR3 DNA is TGTGCCAGCAGGCTGACTAGCGGCTCCTACAATGAGCAGTTCTTC.

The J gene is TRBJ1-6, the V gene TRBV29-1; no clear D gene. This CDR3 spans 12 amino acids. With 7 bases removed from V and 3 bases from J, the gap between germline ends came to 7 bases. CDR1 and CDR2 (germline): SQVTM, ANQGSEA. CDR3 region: CSAGSYNSPLHF. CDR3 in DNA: TGCAGCGCCGGGAGCTATAATTCACCCCTCCACTTT.

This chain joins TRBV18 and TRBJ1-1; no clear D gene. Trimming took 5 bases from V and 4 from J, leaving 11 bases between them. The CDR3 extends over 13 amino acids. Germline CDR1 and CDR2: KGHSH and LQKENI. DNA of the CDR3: TGTGCCAGCTCAAACGGCCCGGGCACTGAAGCTTTCTTT. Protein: CASSNGPGTEAFF.

CDR3 residues: CASSLGGSVVEQFF. CDR3 coding DNA: TGTGCCAGCAGCTTGGGGGGTAGCGTGGTTGAGCAGTTCTTC. The chain uses TRBV7-3 and TRBJ2-1; tentatively, D is TRBD2 (6 bases). The CDR3 spans 14 residues. Germline V CDR1 and CDR2: SGHTA, FQGTGA. Trimming removed 3 bases from V and 9 bases from J, with 15 bases in between.

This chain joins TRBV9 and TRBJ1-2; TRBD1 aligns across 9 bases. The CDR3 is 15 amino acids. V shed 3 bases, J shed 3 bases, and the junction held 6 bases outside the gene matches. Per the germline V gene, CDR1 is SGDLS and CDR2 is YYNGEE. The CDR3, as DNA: TGTGCCAGCAGCGCCGGACAGGGGAAGGACTATGGCTACACCTTC. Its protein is CASSAGQGKDYGYTF.

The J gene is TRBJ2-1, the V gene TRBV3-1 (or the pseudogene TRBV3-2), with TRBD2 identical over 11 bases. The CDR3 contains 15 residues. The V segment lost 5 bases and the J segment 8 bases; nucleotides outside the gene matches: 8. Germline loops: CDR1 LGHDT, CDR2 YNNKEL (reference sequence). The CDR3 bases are TGTGCCAGCAGCGAACTAGCGGGGGCCGTGGATGAGCAGTTCTTC. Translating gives CASSELAGAVDEQFF.

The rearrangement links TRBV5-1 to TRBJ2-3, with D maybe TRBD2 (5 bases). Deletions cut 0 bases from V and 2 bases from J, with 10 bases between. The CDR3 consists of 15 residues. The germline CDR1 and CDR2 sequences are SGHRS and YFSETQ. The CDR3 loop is CASSLGLAHTDTQYF. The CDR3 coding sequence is TGCGCCAGCAGCTTGGGCCTAGCCCACACAGATACGCAGTATTTT.

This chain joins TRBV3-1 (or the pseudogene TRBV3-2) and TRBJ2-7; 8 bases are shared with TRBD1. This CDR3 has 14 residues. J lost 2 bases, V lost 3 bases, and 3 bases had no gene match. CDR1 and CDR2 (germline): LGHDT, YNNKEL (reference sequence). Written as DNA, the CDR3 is TGTGCCAGCAGCCAGACAGGGGTTGCCTACGAGCAGTACTTC. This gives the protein CASSQTGVAYEQYF.

CDR3 sequence (DNA): TGTGCCATCAGTGAGTCGGAGGTGAATCAGCCCCAGCATTTT. Its protein is CAISESEVNQPQHF. The chain recombines TRBV10-3 with TRBJ1-5; D not resolved. V dropped 0 bases and J dropped 4 bases, with 7 bases sitting between them. Germline V gene lookup returns CDR1 ENHRY and CDR2 SYGVKD. The length of the CDR3 is 14 residues.

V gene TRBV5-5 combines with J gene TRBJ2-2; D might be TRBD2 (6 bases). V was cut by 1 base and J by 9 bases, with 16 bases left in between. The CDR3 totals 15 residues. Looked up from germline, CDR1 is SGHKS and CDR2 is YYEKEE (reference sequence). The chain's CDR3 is CASSLSGAEGRELFF. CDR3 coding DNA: TGTGCCAGCAGCTTGTCGGGAGCCGAGGGCCGGGAGCTGTTTTTT.

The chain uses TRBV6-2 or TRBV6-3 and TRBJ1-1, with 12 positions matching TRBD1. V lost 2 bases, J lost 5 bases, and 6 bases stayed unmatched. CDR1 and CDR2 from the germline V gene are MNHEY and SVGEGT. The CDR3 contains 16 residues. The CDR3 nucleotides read TGTGCCAGCAGTTACCACGGGACAGGGGGCGGAACTGAAGCTTTCTTT. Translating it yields CASSYHGTGGGTEAFF.

This CDR3 reads CASSYSGRTVGGYTF. The CDR3, as DNA: TGTGCCAGCAGTTACTCTGGAAGAACTGTCGGGGGCTACACCTTC. The chain employs TRBV6-2 or TRBV6-3 and TRBJ1-2, with D unclear. This CDR3 is 15 amino acids long. The germline CDR1 and CDR2 sequences are MNHEY and SVGEGT. The V and J ends lost 0 bases and 8 bases respectively, with 16 bases between them.

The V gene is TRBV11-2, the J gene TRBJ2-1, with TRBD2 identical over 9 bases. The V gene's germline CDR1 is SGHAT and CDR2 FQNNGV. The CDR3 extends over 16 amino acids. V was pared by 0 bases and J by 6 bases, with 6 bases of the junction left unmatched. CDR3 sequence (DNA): TGTGCCAGCAGCTTAGAAGCTAGCGGGGCGATCAATGAGCAGTTCTTC. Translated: CASSLEASGAINEQFF.

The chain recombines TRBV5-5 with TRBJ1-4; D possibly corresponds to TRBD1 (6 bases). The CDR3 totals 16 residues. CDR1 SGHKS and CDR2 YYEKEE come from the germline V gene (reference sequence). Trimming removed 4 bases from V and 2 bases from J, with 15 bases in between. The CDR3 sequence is CASSPDRRYTNEKLFF. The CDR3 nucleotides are TGTGCCAGCAGCCCAGACAGGAGGTATACTAATGAAAAACTGTTTTTT.

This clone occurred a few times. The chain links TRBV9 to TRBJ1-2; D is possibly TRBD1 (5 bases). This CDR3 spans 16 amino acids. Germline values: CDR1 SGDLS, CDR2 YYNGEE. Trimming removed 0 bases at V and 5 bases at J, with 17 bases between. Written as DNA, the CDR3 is TGTGCCAGCAGCGTAGCCCCACAGGTCTCGGCGTATGGCTACACCTTC. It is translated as CASSVAPQVSAYGYTF.